These T cell receptor beta chains were read from a single sample in a study of spatial heterogeneity in lung cancer. TCRdb reprocessed the 5' RACE reads with MiXCR, giving one entry per CDR3 protein. The repertoire has roughly 20,000 distinct CDR3 sequences, less than 5% of them found once; the top ten carry 9% to 10%. The source material was lung tumor tissue, sampled at surgery. The source is a male donor with early-stage non-small cell lung cancer. The CDR3 runs from the conserved cysteine through the conserved F or W. Fields, in order: clone size, J gene, D gene, CDR3 length, V gene, CDR3 protein, CDR3 DNA. A D gene is named only where the DNA matches it firmly. Only part of the rows carry a size: once, few, many, or a class if the clone is expanded.

size: many
J: TRBJ2-1
D: TRBD1
length: 16
V: TRBV6-1
CDR3: CASSELFGTANNEQFF
DNA: TGTGCCAGCAGTGAACTTTTCGGGACAGCGAACAATGAGCAGTTCTTC

size: many
J: TRBJ2-5
D: -
length: 14
V: TRBV28
CDR3: CASSLPGRKETQYF
DNA: TGTGCCAGCAGTTTACCGGGGCGAAAAGAGACCCAGTACTTC

size: many
J: TRBJ1-2
D: -
length: 12
V: TRBV12-3/TRBV12-4
CDR3: CASSLAWGDYTF
DNA: TGTGCCAGCAGTTTAGCGTGGGGGGATTACACCTTC

size: many
J: TRBJ2-3
D: TRBD2
length: 14
V: TRBV29-1
CDR3: CSGGTSGRSDTQYF
DNA: TGCAGCGGGGGGACTAGCGGGCGATCGGATACGCAGTATTTT

size: many
J: TRBJ1-2
D: TRBD1
length: 13
V: TRBV7-2
CDR3: CASSMTGAFGYTF
DNA: TGTGCCAGCAGCATGACAGGGGCTTTTGGCTACACCTTC

size: many
J: TRBJ2-5
D: -
length: 14
V: TRBV7-2
CDR3: CASSFSPAEGTQYF
DNA: TGTGCCAGCAGCTTTAGCCCCGCCGAGGGGACCCAGTACTTC

size: medium-sized
J: TRBJ1-4
D: -
length: 14
V: TRBV28
CDR3: CASSGTVPNEKLFF
DNA: TGTGCCAGCAGTGGGACCGTCCCTAATGAAAAACTGTTTTTT

size: many
J: TRBJ2-2
D: -
length: 16
V: TRBV7-2
CDR3: CASSLALAYYTGELFF
DNA: TGTGCCAGCAGCTTAGCGCTAGCGTATTACACCGGGGAGCTGTTTTTT

size: many
J: TRBJ2-7
D: -
length: 12
V: TRBV7-2
CDR3: CASSHGFYEQYF
DNA: TGTGCCAGCAGCCACGGATTCTACGAGCAGTACTTC

size: few
J: TRBJ2-1
D: -
length: 15
V: TRBV6-6
CDR3: CASSYTLQAGNEQFF
DNA: TGTGCCAGCAGTTATACTTTACAGGCAGGGAATGAGCAGTTCTTC

size: many
J: TRBJ2-7
D: -
length: 13
V: TRBV6-1
CDR3: CASRPTVSYEQYF
DNA: TGTGCCAGCAGGCCCACAGTATCCTACGAGCAGTACTTC

size: many
J: TRBJ2-4
D: TRBD1
length: 19
V: TRBV5-1
CDR3: CASSPGPGTGSRAKNIQYF
DNA: TGCGCCAGCAGCCCAGGTCCCGGGACAGGGTCGAGGGCCAAAAACATTCAGTACTTC

size: many
J: TRBJ1-2
D: -
length: 12
V: TRBV28
CDR3: CATRGSLYGYTF
DNA: TGTGCCACCCGTGGATCGCTCTATGGCTACACCTTC

size: -
J: TRBJ1-1
D: TRBD1
length: 16
V: TRBV3-1
CDR3: CASSPRGGRANTEAFF
DNA: TGTGCCAGCAGCCCCAGGGGGGGAAGGGCAAACACTGAAGCTTTCTTT

size: -
J: TRBJ2-4
D: -
length: 16
V: TRBV6-2/TRBV6-3
CDR3: CASSPPRALTKNIQYF
DNA: TGTGCCAGCAGTCCCCCCCGGGCCCTAACCAAAAACATTCAGTACTTC

size: many
J: TRBJ1-6
D: TRBD1
length: 18
V: TRBV20-1
CDR3: CSARVHRDRYFYNSPLHF
DNA: TGCAGTGCTAGAGTCCACCGGGACAGATACTTCTATAATTCACCCCTCCACTTT

size: many
J: TRBJ1-5
D: -
length: 13
V: TRBV30
CDR3: CAWSVRTNQPQHF
DNA: TGTGCCTGGAGTGTACGGACGAATCAGCCCCAGCATTTT

size: many
J: TRBJ2-2
D: TRBD1
length: 15
V: TRBV7-8
CDR3: CASRPGQGATGELFF
DNA: TGTGCCAGCAGACCGGGACAGGGGGCGACCGGGGAGCTGTTTTTT

size: many
J: TRBJ1-2
D: -
length: 15
V: TRBV12-3/TRBV12-4
CDR3: CASSFPAGAVKGYTF
DNA: TGTGCCAGCAGTTTTCCGGCGGGAGCGGTAAAGGGCTACACCTTC

size: many
J: TRBJ1-1
D: -
length: 18
V: TRBV18
CDR3: CASSPPSWTGSPSTEAFF
DNA: TGTGCCAGCTCACCACCGTCGTGGACGGGGAGCCCTAGCACTGAAGCTTTCTTT

size: many
J: TRBJ2-2
D: -
length: 13
V: TRBV11-2
CDR3: CASSPEGTGELFF
DNA: TGTGCCAGCAGCCCAGAGGGGACCGGGGAGCTGTTTTTT

size: many
J: TRBJ2-1
D: TRBD1
length: 14
V: TRBV29-1
CDR3: CSASGTGSLNEQFF
DNA: TGCAGCGCTTCCGGGACAGGGTCTCTAAATGAGCAGTTCTTC

size: many
J: TRBJ1-3
D: -
length: 12
V: TRBV29-1
CDR3: CSVETSGNTIYF
DNA: TGCAGCGTTGAGACATCTGGAAACACCATATATTTT

size: -
J: TRBJ1-5
D: -
length: 15
V: TRBV7-2
CDR3: CASSPRAQSDQPQHF
DNA: TGTGCCAGCAGCCCTAGGGCCCAAAGTGATCAGCCCCAGCATTTT

size: many
J: TRBJ1-1
D: -
length: 14
V: TRBV28
CDR3: CASSLSPLNTEAFF
DNA: TGTGCCAGCAGTTTATCCCCTTTGAACACTGAAGCTTTCTTT

size: many
J: TRBJ1-1
D: -
length: 15
V: TRBV5-5
CDR3: CASSLMAVMGTEAFF
DNA: TGTGCCAGCAGCTTAATGGCAGTCATGGGCACTGAAGCTTTCTTT

size: many
J: TRBJ2-3
D: TRBD1
length: 15
V: TRBV9
CDR3: CASSVATGGGDTQYF
DNA: TGTGCCAGCAGCGTAGCGACAGGGGGCGGAGATACGCAGTATTTT

size: many
J: TRBJ1-1
D: -
length: 11
V: TRBV12-3/TRBV12-4
CDR3: CASSFTGKAFF
DNA: TGTGCCAGCAGTTTTACAGGGAAAGCTTTCTTT

size: many
J: TRBJ2-7
D: TRBD1
length: 16
V: TRBV3-1
CDR3: CASSQVAQGTDYEQYF
DNA: TGTGCCAGCAGCCAAGTCGCACAAGGGACAGACTACGAGCAGTACTTC

size: many
J: TRBJ1-2
D: -
length: 14
V: TRBV18
CDR3: CASSPGGPGYGYTF
DNA: TGTGCCAGCTCACCAGGGGGGCCGGGGTATGGCTACACCTTC

size: -
J: TRBJ1-2
D: -
length: 12
V: TRBV5-8
CDR3: CASSLGAIGYTF
DNA: TGTGCCAGCAGCTTGGGCGCAATTGGCTACACCTTC

size: many
J: TRBJ2-7
D: -
length: 15
V: TRBV5-1
CDR3: CASSLEAGWSYEQYF
DNA: TGCGCCAGCAGCTTGGAAGCGGGCTGGTCCTACGAGCAGTACTTC

size: many
J: TRBJ1-1
D: -
length: 13
V: TRBV7-3
CDR3: CASSLLGGTEAFF
DNA: TGTGCCAGCAGCCTACTCGGGGGCACTGAAGCTTTCTTT

size: many
J: TRBJ2-6
D: TRBD2
length: 16
V: TRBV24-1
CDR3: CATRGGGNSGANVLTF
DNA: TGTGCCACCAGGGGGGGAGGGAACTCTGGGGCCAACGTCCTGACTTTC

size: many
J: TRBJ2-7
D: TRBD2
length: 18
V: TRBV6-2/TRBV6-3
CDR3: CASSYRATSGIPRYEQYF
DNA: TGTGCCAGCAGTTACAGGGCCACTAGCGGGATCCCCCGATACGAGCAGTACTTC

size: many
J: TRBJ2-3
D: TRBD2
length: 14
V: TRBV20-1
CDR3: CSAALAGGTDTQYF
DNA: TGCAGTGCCGCCCTAGCGGGGGGCACAGATACGCAGTATTTT

size: -
J: TRBJ2-1
D: TRBD2
length: 17
V: TRBV3-1
CDR3: CASSLMGLAGGPGRQFF
DNA: TGTGCCAGCAGCCTAATGGGACTAGCGGGAGGGCCGGGTCGTCAGTTCTTC

size: many
J: TRBJ1-5
D: -
length: 15
V: TRBV12-3/TRBV12-4
CDR3: CASSLQDSLNQPQHF
DNA: TGTGCCAGCAGTCTACAGGACAGCCTCAATCAGCCCCAGCATTTT

size: many
J: TRBJ2-5
D: -
length: 13
V: TRBV5-4
CDR3: CASSLDFQETQYF
DNA: TGTGCCAGCAGCTTGGACTTCCAAGAGACCCAGTACTTC

size: many
J: TRBJ2-3
D: -
length: 14
V: TRBV5-1
CDR3: CASSLDSPIDTQYF
DNA: TGCGCCAGCAGCTTGGATTCTCCGATTGATACGCAGTATTTT

size: -
J: TRBJ2-2
D: TRBD2
length: 14
V: TRBV30
CDR3: CAWRLAGGAGELFF
DNA: TGTGCCTGGCGACTAGCGGGAGGAGCCGGGGAGCTGTTTTTT

size: many
J: TRBJ2-5
D: -
length: 13
V: TRBV30
CDR3: CAWRYSGIKTQYF
DNA: TGTGCCTGGAGGTACTCGGGGATAAAGACCCAGTACTTC

size: many
J: TRBJ1-5
D: -
length: 16
V: TRBV28
CDR3: CASIRQGGRINQPQHF
DNA: TGTGCCAGCATTCGGCAGGGCGGAAGAATCAATCAGCCCCAGCATTTT

size: few
J: TRBJ2-3
D: -
length: 14
V: TRBV5-1
CDR3: CASSLGNVTDTQYF
DNA: TGCGCCAGCAGCTTGGGGAACGTCACAGATACGCAGTATTTT

size: many
J: TRBJ2-1
D: -
length: 12
V: TRBV18
CDR3: CASSPPGDEQFF
DNA: TGTGCCAGCTCACCACCGGGTGATGAGCAGTTCTTC

size: many
J: TRBJ1-3
D: -
length: 14
V: TRBV7-2
CDR3: CASSLMAVWDTIYF
DNA: TGTGCCAGCAGCTTAATGGCCGTATGGGACACCATATATTTT

size: many
J: TRBJ1-1
D: -
length: 16
V: TRBV9
CDR3: CASSVVTGQINTEAFF
DNA: TGTGCCAGCAGCGTAGTCACAGGGCAAATAAACACTGAAGCTTTCTTT

size: many
J: TRBJ2-2
D: TRBD2
length: 14
V: TRBV12-3/TRBV12-4
CDR3: CASSPGTSTGELFF
DNA: TGTGCCAGCAGTCCCGGGACTAGCACCGGGGAGCTGTTTTTT

size: medium-sized
J: TRBJ2-4
D: TRBD2
length: 19
V: TRBV6-2/TRBV6-3
CDR3: CASSYAGQGTSGRGNIQYF
DNA: TGTGCCAGCAGTTACGCGGGACAGGGCACTAGCGGGAGGGGAAACATTCAGTACTTC

size: -
J: TRBJ1-6
D: -
length: 16
V: TRBV4-3
CDR3: CASSQEGGGNSSPLHF
DNA: TGCGCCAGCAGCCAAGAAGGAGGGGGAAATAGTTCACCCCTCCACTTT